The 17 T cell receptor beta chains in this list originate from one sample, sequenced in a study of T cell responses to AZD1222 COVID-19 vaccine (dated by TCRdb to the early 2020s). The sample's time point, from its label and the paper: about 28 days (+/-7) after the second vaccine dose. Library construction relied on the immunoSEQ multiplex PCR assay. Not all clones reach the TCRdb copy of this immuneACCESS table, which keeps in-frame sequences only. Checked studies attribute under half of the gap to unresolved V genes and leave the rest unexplained. The sample table holds some 120,000 clones, of which more than 70% were seen once. The ten largest clones capture almost 4.5% of the sample. Sequenced material: peripheral blood, taken 28 days after the second AZD1222 dose. These receptors were obtained from an adult who received the AZD1222 COVID-19 vaccine.

This clone came up a few times. The rearrangement uses TRBV19 and TRBJ1-4, with a possible D match to TRBD1 (5 bases). From germline, CDR1 is LNHDA and CDR2 SQIVND (reference sequence). Trimming took 6 bases from V and 2 from J, leaving 10 bases between them. CDR3 length equals 14 residues. The DNA for the CDR3 is TGTGCCAGTAGACCTCGGGGGACTAATGAAAAACTGTTTTTT. Translating it yields CASRPRGTNEKLFF.

This clone has only one observation. The chain carries TRBV18 and TRBJ2-7; D remains ambiguous. V dropped 3 bases and J dropped 9 bases, with 24 bases sitting between them. CDR1 and CDR2 from the germline V gene are KGHSH and LQKENI. This CDR3 is built from 16 residues. The CDR3 spells CASSPDVSQLSAVQYF. The CDR3 bases are TGTGCCAGCTCACCGGACGTATCCCAACTATCGGCGGTGCAGTACTTC.

As concerns this clone: Given the absence of the conserved phenylalanine or tryptophan at the CDR3 end, a read error is likely. It is unclear where the CDR3 begins or ends on the DNA, so no DNA is shown, and the CDR3 is as TCRdb lists it. The rearrangement joins TRBV6-1 to TRBJ1-1; the table assigns TRBD1, which was not confirmed against the DNA. The CDR3 spans 15 amino acids, including both terminal residues. CDR1 MNHNS and CDR2 SASEGT come from the germline V gene. CDR3 sequence: CASSEVKGWGQGAGV.

The rearrangement links TRBV19 to TRBJ2-7; either TRBD1 or TRBD2 may fit D (7 bases each). Trimming stripped 3 bases from V and 3 bases from J, with 15 bases between. The CDR3 is made up of 15 amino acids. The germline V gene has CDR1 LNHDA and CDR2 SQIVND (reference sequence). The CDR3 DNA follows: TGTGCCAGTAGTATTCGCGACAGGGAGGGCTACGAGCAGTACTTC. This sequence encodes CASSIRDREGYEQYF.

The chain is built from TRBV5-4 and TRBJ1-3, with D possibly being TRBD1 (6 bases). V lost 4 bases and J lost 8, with 16 bases in between. The CDR3 covers 14 residues. From germline, CDR1 is SGHNT and CDR2 YYREEE (reference sequence). The CDR3 loop is CASSLDRLSYTIYF. CDR3 nucleotide sequence: TGTGCCAGCAGCCTCGACAGGTTATCGTACACCATATATTTT.

The chain combines TRBV28 with TRBJ1-2; D call uncertain. V lost 3 bases, J lost 4 bases, and 3 bases lay in between. Germline V gene data show CDR1 as MDHEN and CDR2 as SYDVKM. This CDR3 comprises 11 residues. CDR3 coding DNA: TGTGCCAGCAGTTTTGTCTATGGCTACACCTTC. Residues: CASSFVYGYTF.

This clone was observed once. The chain recombines TRBV29-1 with TRBJ2-7, with unresolved D. This CDR3 has 11 residues. CDR1 and CDR2 from the germline V gene are SQVTM and ANQGSEA. The V gene lost 4 bases and the J gene lost 3 bases, with 7 bases spanning the gap. The CDR3 sequence is CSVGGFYEQYF. The DNA for the CDR3 is TGCAGCGTTGGAGGATTCTACGAGCAGTACTTC.

This clone was detected once. The gene calls are TRBV15 and TRBJ1-5, with TRBD1 matching 8 bases. The V segment lost 6 bases and the J segment 0 bases; nucleotides outside the gene matches: 4. Germline lookup yields CDR1 LNHNV and CDR2 YYDKDF (reference sequence). The CDR3 has 15 residues. CDR3 bases: TGTGCCACCAGGGGACAGGCAAATAGCAATCAGCCCCAGCATTTT. It translates to CATRGQANSNQPQHF. The complete variable domain, with remaining parts taken from reference TRBV15 and TRBJ1-5, reads DAMVIQNPRYQVTQFGKPVTLSCSQTLNHNVMYWYQQKSSQAPKLLFHYYDKDFNNEADTPDNFQSRRPNTSFCFLDIRSPGLGDTAMYLCATRGQANSNQPQHFGDGTRLSIL.

V gene TRBV5-4 combines with J gene TRBJ1-2, with unresolved D. V lost 3 bases and J 5 bases, leaving 8 bases between the germline ends. The CDR3 spans 12 residues. The germline CDR1 and CDR2 sequences are SGHNT and YYREEE (reference sequence). Written as DNA, the CDR3 is TGTGCCAGCAGCTCGGCGGGATATGGCTACACCTTC. This gives the protein CASSSAGYGYTF.

This sequence joins TRBV29-1 and TRBJ1-1, with D possibly TRBD1 on 6 matching bases. CDR3 length: 14 amino acids. The V and J ends lost 4 bases and 4 bases respectively, with 16 bases between them. CDR1 and CDR2 (germline): SQVTM, ANQGSEA. CDR3 loop: CSVAGIRGSTEAFF. For the CDR3, the DNA is TGCAGCGTTGCGGGCATCAGGGGATCCACTGAAGCTTTCTTT.

V and J are TRBV11-2 and TRBJ1-6; TRBD1 matches 7 bases. CDR3 length equals 15 residues. V was pared by 5 bases and J by 7 bases, with 8 bases of the junction left unmatched. Germline V gene sequence: CDR1 SGHAT, CDR2 FQNNGV. CDR3 sequence: CASSPAGTANSPLHF. CDR3 bases: TGTGCCAGCAGCCCCGCCGGGACAGCCAATTCACCCCTCCACTTT.

The rearrangement joins TRBV3-1 (or the pseudogene TRBV3-2) to TRBJ2-5, with D unclear. There are 11 residues in the CDR3. With 0 bases removed from V and 9 bases from J, the gap between germline ends came to 5 bases. The germline gives CDR1 LGHDT, CDR2 YNNKEL (reference sequence). The DNA for the CDR3 is TGTGCCAGCAGCCAAGATAGTCCCCAGTACTTC. Amino acid sequence: CASSQDSPQYF.

The V gene is TRBV2, the J gene TRBJ1-1; the D gene is possibly TRBD1 (6 bases). With 9 bases removed from V and 0 bases from J, the gap between germline ends came to 20 bases. Looked up from germline, CDR1 is SNHLY and CDR2 is FYNNEI. There are 16 residues in the CDR3. The CDR3 sequence is CASSPTPGQMNTEAFF. CDR3 DNA sequence: TGTGCCAGTAGTCCCACACCCGGACAGATGAACACTGAAGCTTTCTTT.

This sequence joins TRBV28 and TRBJ1-4; 8 nucleotides match TRBD1. This CDR3 is built from 14 residues. V lost 4 bases, J lost 6 bases, and 4 bases stayed unmatched. CDR1 is MDHEN and CDR2 is SYDVKM in the germline V gene. As DNA, the CDR3 is TGTGCCAGCAGTTCGGGACAGGCTCATGAAAAACTGTTTTTT. Residues: CASSSGQAHEKLFF.

This chain links TRBV9 with TRBJ2-2, with D maybe TRBD2 (7 bases). The CDR3 is 15 amino acids. With 4 bases removed from V and 3 bases from J, the gap between germline ends came to 13 bases. Per the germline V gene, CDR1 is SGDLS and CDR2 is YYNGEE. CDR3 nucleotides: TGTGCCAGCAGCTCAAGGGGGGGTGACACCGGGGAGCTGTTTTTT. It is translated as CASSSRGGDTGELFF.

This chain uses TRBV28 with TRBJ1-2; D not certain. Germline V gene lookup returns CDR1 MDHEN and CDR2 SYDVKM. V lost 4 bases and J 3 bases, leaving 6 bases between the germline ends. CDR3 length: 12 amino acids. The CDR3 loop is CASSWGDYGYTF. CDR3 nucleotide sequence: TGTGCCAGCAGTTGGGGTGACTATGGCTACACCTTC.

The chain recombines TRBV5-6 with TRBJ1-2; a weak D match, TRBD1 (5 bases). Germline V gene lookup returns CDR1 SGHDT and CDR2 YYEEEE. Deletions cut 4 bases from V and 3 bases from J, with 13 bases between. There are 14 residues in the CDR3. The CDR3 protein is CASSQGPKDYGYTF. The CDR3, as DNA: TGTGCCAGCAGCCAGGGCCCCAAGGACTATGGCTACACCTTC. Full variable domain (outside the CDR3, taken from reference TRBV5-6 and TRBJ1-2): DAGVTQSPTHLIKTRGQQVTLRCSPKSGHDTVSWYQQALGQGPQFIFQYYEEEERQRGNFPDRFSGHQFPNYSSELNVNALLLGDSALYLCASSQGPKDYGYTFGSGTRLTVV.